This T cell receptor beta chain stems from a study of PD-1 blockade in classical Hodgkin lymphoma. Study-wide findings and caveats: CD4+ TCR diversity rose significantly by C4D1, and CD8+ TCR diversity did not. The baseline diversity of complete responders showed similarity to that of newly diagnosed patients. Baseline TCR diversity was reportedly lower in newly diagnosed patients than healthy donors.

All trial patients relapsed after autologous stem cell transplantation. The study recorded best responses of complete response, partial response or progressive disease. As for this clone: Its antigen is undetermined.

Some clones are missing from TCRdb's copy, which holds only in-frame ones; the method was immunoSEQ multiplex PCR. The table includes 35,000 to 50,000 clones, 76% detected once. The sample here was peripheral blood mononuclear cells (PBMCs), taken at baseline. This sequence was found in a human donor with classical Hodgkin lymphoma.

The DNA of the CDR3 is TGTGCCATCAGTAGAAAAGGACTAGCGGGAGAAGGCAATGAGCAGTTCTTC. Residues: CAISRKGLAGEGNEQFF. The chain recombines TRBV10-3 with TRBJ2-1; 13 bases match TRBD2. CDR3 length equals 17 residues. CDR1 and CDR2 from the germline V gene are ENHRY and SYGVKD. The junction had 10 bases not matched to a gene; V was cut back by 5 bases and J by 6 bases.